This is a list of T cell receptor beta chains from one sample in a study of early T cells in non-severe SARS-CoV-2 infection. TCRdb redid the calling of the 5' RACE reads with MiXCR, one entry per CDR3 protein. The sample records about 77,000 distinct CDR3 sequences, approximately 9.1% being singletons. The sequenced material came from whole blood. These receptors were obtained from an adult who was a healthcare worker with PCR-confirmed SARS-CoV-2 infection or an uninfected control (not recorded which). The CDR3 runs from the conserved cysteine through the conserved F or W. A D gene is named only where the DNA matches it firmly. Some rows have no size entry. The others give once, few or many, or a class for an expanded clone.

V,J,size,length,D,CDR3,DNA
TRBV7-2,TRBJ2-7,many,14,TRBD2,CASSLERGVLKQYF,TGTGCCAGCAGCTTAGAGCGGGGGGTATTGAAGCAGTACTTC
TRBV19,TRBJ2-4,many,16,.,CASSRLQTVAKNIQYF,TGTGCCAGTAGTCGGCTCCAAACAGTGGCCAAAAACATTCAGTACTTC
TRBV6-2/TRBV6-3,TRBJ2-7,.,16,TRBD1,CASSYPTDRVFHEQYF,TGTGCCAGCAGTTACCCTACGGACAGGGTATTCCACGAGCAGTACTTC
TRBV12-3/TRBV12-4,TRBJ2-3,many,17,TRBD2,CASSSVLAGGGTDTQYF,TGTGCCAGCAGTTCCGTCCTGGCGGGAGGCGGCACAGATACGCAGTATTTT
TRBV6-6,TRBJ2-2,.,17,.,CASNGNRGTRGTGELFF,TGTGCCAGCAACGGGAATCGGGGGACCCGAGGCACCGGGGAGCTGTTTTTT
TRBV7-2,TRBJ2-3,many,16,TRBD2,CASSLVGGRAPDTQYF,TGTGCCAGCAGCTTAGTGGGCGGGAGGGCGCCAGATACGCAGTATTTT
TRBV30,TRBJ2-1,many,15,.,CAWSVVLGGLGEQFF,TGTGCCTGGAGTGTAGTGCTAGGAGGGTTGGGTGAGCAGTTCTTC
TRBV2,TRBJ2-5,many,20,TRBD2,CASSSIVLAGGPWTKETQYF,TGTGCCAGCAGTTCTATCGTACTAGCGGGAGGGCCTTGGACCAAAGAGACCCAGTACTTC
TRBV28,TRBJ2-7,.,12,.,CASKRGPYEQYF,TGTGCCAGCAAAAGGGGTCCCTACGAGCAGTACTTC
TRBV6-6,TRBJ2-1,many,14,TRBD2,CASKTSGGGNEQFF,TGTGCCAGCAAGACTAGCGGAGGGGGGAATGAGCAGTTCTTC
TRBV5-1,TRBJ2-7,many,17,.,CASSTDGRSGSTYEQYF,TGCGCCAGCAGCACGGACGGGCGGAGCGGCTCGACCTACGAGCAGTACTTC
TRBV9,TRBJ1-2,many,15,TRBD1,CASSATGASNYGYTF,TGTGCCAGCAGCGCGACAGGGGCCTCTAACTATGGCTACACCTTC
TRBV2,TRBJ1-5,.,15,TRBD1,CASSRTGFSNQPQHF,TGTGCCAGCAGTAGGACAGGTTTCAGCAATCAGCCCCAGCATTTT
TRBV5-1,TRBJ2-3,.,17,TRBD2,CASSLPTGTSGTDTQYF,TGCGCCAGCAGCTTGCCAACCGGGACTAGCGGGACCGATACGCAGTATTTT
TRBV28,TRBJ2-6,many,14,TRBD2,CASRGTSGANVLTF,TGTGCCAGCAGAGGGACTAGCGGGGCCAACGTCCTGACTTTC
TRBV4-1,TRBJ2-5,many,14,.,CASSPYRAQETQYF,TGCGCCAGCAGCCCTTACAGGGCCCAAGAGACCCAGTACTTC
TRBV7-2,TRBJ2-1,few,15,TRBD1,CASRLDRASRHEQFF,TGTGCCAGCAGACTGGACAGGGCGTCCCGCCATGAGCAGTTCTTC
TRBV29-1,TRBJ2-5,few,12,TRBD1,CSTRTGEETQYF,TGCAGCACCAGGACAGGGGAAGAGACCCAGTACTTC
TRBV4-1,TRBJ2-2,many,17,TRBD2,CASSQDRGGAQTGELFF,TGCGCCAGCAGCCAAGATCGGGGAGGGGCGCAGACCGGGGAGCTGTTTTTT
TRBV10-3,TRBJ2-1,many,12,.,CAISPQGEEQFF,TGTGCCATCAGCCCTCAGGGAGAAGAGCAGTTCTTC
TRBV5-1,TRBJ1-1,.,15,.,CASSSHSGANTEAFF,TGCGCCAGCAGCTCTCATTCCGGGGCGAACACTGAAGCTTTCTTT
TRBV28,TRBJ1-4,few,14,.,CASSSSPLREKLFF,TGTGCCAGCAGTTCGTCCCCCCTTCGTGAAAAACTGTTTTTT
TRBV4-1,TRBJ2-7,.,14,.,CASSQGTGAYQQYF,TGCGCCAGCAGCCAAGGAACCGGAGCCTACCAGCAGTACTTC
TRBV27,TRBJ1-6,.,14,.,CASSSAGFNSPLHF,TGTGCCAGCAGTTCGGCGGGGTTTAATTCACCCCTCCACTTT
TRBV15,TRBJ1-2,few,16,.,CATSGGDRQAIYGYTF,TGTGCCACCAGCGGAGGGGACCGACAGGCTATTTATGGCTACACCTTC
TRBV14,TRBJ2-1,medium-sized,17,TRBD2,CASSQDRLATTYNEQFF,TGTGCCAGCAGCCAGGACCGACTAGCGACTACCTACAATGAGCAGTTCTTC
TRBV10-3,TRBJ1-2,.,14,TRBD1,CAISGTGSHYGYTF,TGTGCCATCAGTGGGACAGGGAGCCACTATGGCTACACCTTC
TRBV7-8,TRBJ2-7,many,16,TRBD2,CASSQLGLASSYEQYF,TGTGCCAGCAGCCAGCTTGGACTAGCAAGCTCCTACGAGCAGTACTTC
TRBV12-3/TRBV12-4,TRBJ2-7,many,13,TRBD2,CASRLAASYEQYF,TGTGCCAGCAGGCTAGCGGCCTCCTACGAGCAGTACTTC
TRBV20-1,TRBJ2-1,few,15,.,CSAKGTLGSYNEQFF,TGCAGTGCTAAAGGGACTTTAGGCTCCTACAATGAGCAGTTCTTC
TRBV27,TRBJ2-1,many,15,.,CASSLSEGAYNEQFF,TGTGCCAGCAGTTTATCGGAGGGTGCCTACAATGAGCAGTTCTTC
TRBV6-6,TRBJ2-1,few,11,.,CASSYSSEQFF,TGTGCCAGCAGTTACTCGTCTGAGCAGTTCTTC
TRBV5-4,TRBJ2-1,.,13,.,CASSFGTTDEQFF,TGTGCCAGCAGCTTCGGCACCACGGATGAGCAGTTCTTC
TRBV5-1,TRBJ1-3,many,13,.,CASSPTTGNTIYF,TGCGCCAGCAGCCCAACTACTGGAAACACCATATATTTT
TRBV27,TRBJ2-7,few,19,TRBD2,CASSPGVSGRAISPLEQYF,TGTGCCAGCAGTCCGGGGGTAAGCGGGAGGGCAATTTCCCCGCTAGAGCAGTACTTC
TRBV19,TRBJ2-3,many,14,TRBD1,CASRRQGSKDTQYF,TGTGCCAGTAGGCGACAGGGGAGCAAAGATACGCAGTATTTT
TRBV9,TRBJ2-3,few,15,.,CASSPRGVLADTQYF,TGTGCCAGCAGCCCTCGCGGGGTCCTGGCGGATACGCAGTATTTT
TRBV19,TRBJ2-7,many,16,.,CASSPNRAGRWTEQYF,TGTGCCAGTAGCCCCAACAGGGCTGGGAGATGGACCGAGCAGTACTTC
TRBV7-9,TRBJ1-1,.,13,.,CASSPRQFGEAFF,TGTGCCAGCAGCCCAAGACAGTTCGGTGAAGCTTTCTTT
TRBV28,TRBJ2-1,many,15,.,CASSRGWDSVNEQFF,TGTGCCAGCAGTCGGGGGTGGGATTCCGTAAATGAGCAGTTCTTC
TRBV28,TRBJ1-3,few,19,.,CASSLRDLIDGYSGNTIYF,TGTGCCAGCAGTCTCCGGGACCTAATCGATGGATACTCTGGAAACACCATATATTTT
TRBV5-1,TRBJ2-5,few,13,.,CASSLEGQETQYF,TGCGCCAGCAGCTTGGAAGGGCAAGAGACCCAGTACTTC
TRBV28,TRBJ2-4,many,22,.,CASSEKKPGTRLNPLAKNIQYF,TGTGCCAGCAGTGAAAAAAAACCAGGCACAAGGCTAAACCCTTTAGCCAAAAACATTCAGTACTTC
TRBV6-6,TRBJ2-3,.,16,TRBD2,CASSPLGGGATDTQYF,TGTGCCAGCAGCCCCCTGGGGGGAGGGGCCACAGATACGCAGTATTTT
TRBV6-4,TRBJ1-2,.,9,.,CASHGGYTF,TGTGCCAGCCATGGGGGCTACACCTTC
TRBV10-3,TRBJ2-1,.,11,.,CATSPHNEQFF,TGTGCCACCAGCCCCCATAATGAGCAGTTCTTC
TRBV12-3/TRBV12-4,TRBJ2-1,many,13,.,CASSFRTYNEQFF,TGTGCCAGCAGTTTCCGGACCTACAATGAGCAGTTCTTC
TRBV6-5,TRBJ1-1,few,11,.,CAARTETEAFF,TGTGCCGCTCGGACTGAGACTGAAGCTTTCTTT
TRBV7-9,TRBJ2-7,few,12,.,CASSTAGYEQYF,TGTGCCAGCAGTACCGCTGGATACGAGCAGTACTTC
TRBV30,TRBJ1-2,few,14,.,CAWNRATKDYGYTF,TGTGCCTGGAATAGGGCCACAAAGGACTATGGCTACACCTTC
TRBV20-1,TRBJ2-4,few,12,TRBD2,CSASGRLNIQYF,TGCAGTGCTAGCGGGAGGTTGAACATTCAGTACTTC
TRBV28,TRBJ2-1,.,15,.,CASSLARRFGNEQFF,TGTGCCAGCAGTTTAGCCCGGCGATTCGGCAATGAGCAGTTCTTC
TRBV28,TRBJ1-6,many,14,TRBD1,CASRAGTGNSPLHF,TGTGCCAGCAGAGCTGGGACAGGGAATTCACCCCTCCACTTT
TRBV28,TRBJ1-6,few,13,.,CASSLGLDSPLHF,TGTGCCAGCAGTTTAGGACTGGATTCACCCCTCCACTTT
TRBV9,TRBJ2-7,.,15,TRBD2,CASSVEGTSGYEQYF,TGTGCCAGCAGCGTAGAGGGAACTAGCGGCTACGAGCAGTACTTC